This T cell receptor beta chain was sequenced during a study of T cell clones after liver transplantation. Study in general: Tolerance: complete withdrawal held at least one year, liver enzymes staying within twice normal. Whole-study findings and limits: Donor-reactive sequences fell more than third party-reactive ones, suggesting partial deletion. Low donor cell numbers restricted donor-reactive repertoire measurement in a couple of subjects. Migration into the graft, not deletion, may explain lost graft donor-reactive T cells.

Regarding this clone: Its antigen is as yet unknown.

Using immunoSEQ multiplex PCR, the repertoire was profiled, and TCRdb retains in-frame clones only, with some absent. The sample lists about 51,000 clones; approximately 87% were seen once. This CDR3 is 15 amino acids long. Trimming cost V 4 bases and J 6 bases, with 17 bases left between them. Germline-derived CDR1 and CDR2 are SGDLS and YYNGEE. Sequences were derived from CD8+ T cells from blood, sampled 12 months after liver transplant. This sequence joins TRBV9 and TRBJ2-1, with D possibly matching TRBD2 (6 bases). The clonotype was recovered from a human patient who received a liver transplant. Some T cells may possibly be graft donor cells. The CDR3 DNA follows: TGTGCCAGCAGCCTTAGCGGCGGACCTTTCAATGAGCAGTTCTTC. Encoded protein: CASSLSGGPFNEQFF.